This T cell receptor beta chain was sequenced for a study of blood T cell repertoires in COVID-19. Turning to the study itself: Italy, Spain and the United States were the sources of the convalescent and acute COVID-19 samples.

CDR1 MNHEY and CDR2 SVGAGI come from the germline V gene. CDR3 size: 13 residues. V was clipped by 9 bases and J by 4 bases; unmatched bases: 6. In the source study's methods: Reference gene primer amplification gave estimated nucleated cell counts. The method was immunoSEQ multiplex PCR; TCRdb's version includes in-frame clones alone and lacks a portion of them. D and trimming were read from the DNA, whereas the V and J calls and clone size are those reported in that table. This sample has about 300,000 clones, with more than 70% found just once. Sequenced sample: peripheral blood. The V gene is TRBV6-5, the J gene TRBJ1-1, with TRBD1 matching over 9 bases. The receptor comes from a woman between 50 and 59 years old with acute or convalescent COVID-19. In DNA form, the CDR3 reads TGTGCCAGTCTGACAGGGGGTGGCACTGAAGCTTTCTTT. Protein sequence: CASLTGGGTEAFF.